Each of the 11 T cell receptor beta chains below was sequenced from the same sample in a study of control samples from healthy donors and cancer patients. The data were produced by immunoSEQ multiplex PCR, yet TCRdb's version contains in-frame clones alone and is incomplete. Here the sample spans 150,000 to 190,000 clones, over 90% being singletons. Material: blood. The origin of the receptors is a man over 45 in good health.

This clone appeared once. V and J are TRBV18 and TRBJ1-5, with D possibly matching TRBD1 (6 bases). Between the trimmed V and J ends, which lost 6 bases and 6 bases, there was a span of 18 bases. The CDR3 consists of 15 residues. Germline V lookup: CDR1 KGHSH, CDR2 LQKENI. The CDR3 nucleotides read TGTGCCAGCTCGCCTATCGGGACATTCAGTCAGCCCCAGCATTTT. Protein sequence: CASSPIGTFSQPQHF.

The chain joins TRBV3-1 (or the pseudogene TRBV3-2) to TRBJ2-7; 12 positions match TRBD2. CDR1 and CDR2 (germline): LGHDT, YNNKEL (reference sequence). The CDR3 contains 16 residues. Unmatched junction bases numbered 2, after V lost 1 base and J lost 1 base. CDR3 nucleotides: TGTGCCAGCAGCCAAGGGACTAGCGGGACTTCCTACGAGCAGTACTTC. Translated: CASSQGTSGTSYEQYF.

The rearrangement links TRBV7-3 to TRBJ2-7; D might be TRBD2 (5 bases). Trimming took off 4 bases at V and 4 bases at J, with 11 bases between the two ends. The germline V gene encodes CDR1 SGHTA and CDR2 FQGTGA. The CDR3 has 13 residues. CDR3 region: CASSSQRGYEQYF. The DNA of the CDR3 is TGTGCCAGCAGCTCCCAGAGAGGGTACGAGCAGTACTTC.

This rearrangement joins TRBV2 to TRBJ2-7; D may be TRBD1 (5 bases). CDR1 is SNHLY, CDR2 FYNNEI, per germline. V lost 4 bases and J lost 3, with 16 bases in between. This CDR3 is 15 amino acids long. This chain's CDR3 is CASSALGADDYEQYF. CDR3 sequence (DNA): TGTGCCAGCAGTGCCTTAGGGGCGGACGACTACGAGCAGTACTTC.

The chain carries TRBV19 and TRBJ2-7; D perhaps matches TRBD1 (5 bases). CDR1 and CDR2 from the germline V gene are LNHDA and SQIVND (reference sequence). CDR3 length equals 15 residues. V was shortened by 1 base and J by 2 bases, with 12 bases between the two germline ends. CDR3 in amino acids: CASSIGPRDTYEQYF. DNA of the CDR3: TGTGCCAGTAGTATAGGCCCCAGGGATACCTACGAGCAGTACTTC.

The chain has TRBV7-3 and TRBJ2-2; D is ambiguous. V lost 5 bases and J lost 5, with 9 bases in between. The CDR3 runs to 13 residues. CDR1 SGHTA and CDR2 FQGTGA come from the germline V gene. The CDR3 region is CASSPVRTGELFF. As DNA, the CDR3 is TGTGCCAGCAGCCCAGTTAGGACCGGGGAGCTGTTTTTT.

The rearrangement uses TRBV19 and TRBJ2-2; the D gene is possibly TRBD1 (5 bases). This CDR3 contains 15 residues. Per the germline V gene, CDR1 is LNHDA and CDR2 is SQIVND (reference sequence). V was pared by 6 bases and J by 0 bases, with 11 bases between. CDR3 in DNA: TGTGCCAGTAGACAGGACCACGCGAACACCGGGGAGCTGTTTTTT. Its translation: CASRQDHANTGELFF.

The chain employs TRBV24-1 and TRBJ2-1; D is ambiguous. The ends were cut back, 4 bases at V and 4 bases at J, with 4 bases in the middle. The V gene's germline CDR1 is KGHDR and CDR2 SFDVKD. This CDR3 comprises 12 residues. DNA of the CDR3: TGTGCCACCAGTGAAGGGTACAATGAGCAGTTCTTC. Protein: CATSEGYNEQFF.

V and J are TRBV12-5 and TRBJ1-1; 8 positions agree with TRBD1. Germline loops: CDR1 LGHNT, CDR2 FRNRAP. The CDR3 extends over 15 amino acids. With 5 bases clipped from V and 0 bases from J, the junction kept 5 bases outside the gene matches. The CDR3, as DNA: TGTGCTAGTGGTATCGGGACAGGAATGAACACTGAAGCTTTCTTT. Protein sequence: CASGIGTGMNTEAFF. Full variable domain (remainder filled in from reference TRBV12-5 and TRBJ1-1): DARVTQTPRHKVTEMGQEVTMRCQPILGHNTVFWYRQTMMQGLELLAYFRNRAPLDDSGMPKDRFSAEMPDATLATLKIQPSEPRDSAVYFCASGIGTGMNTEAFFGQGTRLTVV.

The gene calls are TRBV5-6 and TRBJ2-3, with 9 bases lining up with TRBD2. The CDR3 length is 16 residues. Germline V CDR1 and CDR2: SGHDT, YYEEEE. V was pared by 2 bases and J by 2 bases, with 6 bases of the junction left unmatched. CDR3 in amino acids: CASSFWTSVLTDTQYF. CDR3 sequence (DNA): TGTGCCAGCAGCTTCTGGACTAGCGTGCTCACAGATACGCAGTATTTT.

The rearrangement joins TRBV3-1 (or the pseudogene TRBV3-2) to TRBJ2-1, with D possibly TRBD2 on 5 matching bases. CDR1 and CDR2 from the germline V gene are LGHDT and YNNKEL (reference sequence). Trimming cost V 2 bases and J 9 bases, with 8 bases left between them. This CDR3 comprises 12 residues. The CDR3 is CASSQRRSEQFF. CDR3 nucleotides: TGTGCCAGCAGCCAACGGAGGAGTGAGCAGTTCTTC.